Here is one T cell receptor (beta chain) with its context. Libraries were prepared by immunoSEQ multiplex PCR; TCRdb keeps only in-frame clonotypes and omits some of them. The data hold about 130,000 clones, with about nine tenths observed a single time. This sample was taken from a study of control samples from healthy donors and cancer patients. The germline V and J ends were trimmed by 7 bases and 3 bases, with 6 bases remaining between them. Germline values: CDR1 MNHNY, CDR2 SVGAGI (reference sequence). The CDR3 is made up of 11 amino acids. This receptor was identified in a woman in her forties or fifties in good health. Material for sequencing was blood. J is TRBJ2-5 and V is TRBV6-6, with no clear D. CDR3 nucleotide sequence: TGTGCCAGCACCTCGAAAGAGACCCAGTACTTC. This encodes CASTSKETQYF.